A single sample gave rise to the 6 T cell receptor beta chains below, sequenced in a study of blood T cell repertoires in COVID-19. Generated by immunoSEQ multiplex PCR, the TCRdb table keeps only in-frame clones and is missing some. The data show more than 400,000 clones, approximately 83% seen once. The sequencing sample was made of peripheral blood. These receptor sequences come from a human donor in a cohort sampled during active COVID-19.

The chain links TRBV15 to TRBJ1-2, with D unclear. The germline CDR1 and CDR2 sequences are LNHNV and YYDKDF (reference sequence). Trimming pared 0 bases from V and 6 bases from J, leaving 11 bases between. This CDR3 has 14 residues. Written as DNA, the CDR3 is TGTGCCACCAGCAGAGATTTGAGTTTTGATGGCTACACCTTC. It specifies CATSRDLSFDGYTF.

The chain recombines TRBV11-2 with TRBJ1-1; 9 positions agree with TRBD1. After removal of 6 bases from V and 8 bases from J, the junction contained 13 bases not matched to a gene. The germline gives CDR1 SGHAT, CDR2 FQNNGV. The CDR3 length is 15 residues. CDR3 protein: CASRRPGQGELEAFF. CDR3 DNA sequence: TGTGCCAGCAGGCGCCCGGGACAGGGTGAGCTAGAAGCTTTCTTT.

A word on this clone: At one end, the junction sequence differs from germline, possibly due to a read error. The chain couples TRBV20-1 to TRBJ2-3; D may be TRBD2 (6 bases). The germline CDR1 and CDR2 sequences are DFQATT and SNEGSKA (reference sequence). CDR3 size: 13 residues. The CDR3 loop is CSANDGRTDTQYF. The CDR3 DNA is TGCAGCGCTAATGACGGGAGAACAGATACGCAGTATTTT.

This rearrangement joins TRBV5-1 to TRBJ2-3, with 7 bases fitting TRBD2. Germline V gene sequence: CDR1 SGHRS, CDR2 YFSETQ. V was pared by 0 bases and J by 4 bases, with 8 bases of the junction left unmatched. The CDR3 consists of 16 residues. The CDR3 loop is CASSLGARETADTQYF. CDR3 nucleotides: TGCGCCAGCAGCTTGGGGGCGCGGGAGACGGCAGATACGCAGTATTTT.

The chain is built from TRBV6-2 or TRBV6-3 and TRBJ2-1, with 9 bases that match TRBD1. This CDR3 has 16 residues. Germline-derived CDR1 and CDR2 are MNHEY and SVGEGT. V shed 4 bases and J 7 bases; nucleotides not matched to a gene: 11. The CDR3 nucleotides read TGTGCCAGCAGTTTGGGGCTAGACAGGGGGTTTAATGAGCAGTTCTTC. Amino acid sequence: CASSLGLDRGFNEQFF.

This sequence joins TRBV5-1 and TRBJ2-3; D unresolved. CDR3 length equals 13 residues. The V end was cut by 2 bases, the J end by 4 bases, with 8 bases between. CDR1 is SGHRS, CDR2 YFSETQ, per germline. This CDR3 is CASSFVSADTQYF. The DNA of the CDR3 is TGCGCCAGCAGCTTCGTTTCTGCAGATACGCAGTATTTT.